This TCR beta chain was obtained from a study of T-cell reconstitution after alpha-beta-depleted transplantation in children. This clonotype was seen a handful of times. Preparation of the TCRbeta library involved a method that used unique molecular identifiers. One entry per CDR3 protein, called by TCRdb with MiXCR from the PCR reads. The table shows almost 500,000 distinct CDR3 sequences, with around 13% occurring only once. This CDR3 region has 13 residues. Per the germline V gene, CDR1 is GTSNPN and CDR2 is SVGIG (reference sequence). V was clipped by 8 bases and J by 1 base, with 11 bases between them.

The gene calls are TRBV30 and TRBJ2-2; maybe TRBD2 (6 bases). This clonotype was obtained from a human donor who donated a stem cell graft to a child with combined immunodeficiency. The specimen was PBMCs from the stem cell graft donor, collected from the stem cell graft. CDR3 region: CARLRGNTGELFF. CDR3 nucleotides: TGTGCCCGCCTGCGGGGGAACACCGGGGAGCTGTTTTTT.